This T cell receptor (beta chain) originates from a study of cytomegalovirus exposure and HLA in healthy donors. PCR was performed using 60 Vbeta and 13 Jbeta primers. This table comes from immunoSEQ multiplex PCR, and its TCRdb copy is limited to in-frame clones, with some not included. The sample has approximately 150,000 clones; 80% to 90% are singletons. The V gene lost 0 bases and the J gene lost 5 bases, with 14 bases spanning the gap. This CDR3 has 15 amino acids. Germline V CDR1 and CDR2: MGHRA, YSYEKL. This TCR was sampled from a middle-aged woman in good health and CMV-seropositive. This chain connects TRBV4-1 to TRBJ2-7; maybe TRBD2 (6 bases). Sequences were obtained from PBMCs. The CDR3 spells CASSQDPGGLDEQYF. CDR3 in DNA: TGCGCCAGCAGCCAAGATCCTGGGGGACTTGACGAGCAGTACTTC.